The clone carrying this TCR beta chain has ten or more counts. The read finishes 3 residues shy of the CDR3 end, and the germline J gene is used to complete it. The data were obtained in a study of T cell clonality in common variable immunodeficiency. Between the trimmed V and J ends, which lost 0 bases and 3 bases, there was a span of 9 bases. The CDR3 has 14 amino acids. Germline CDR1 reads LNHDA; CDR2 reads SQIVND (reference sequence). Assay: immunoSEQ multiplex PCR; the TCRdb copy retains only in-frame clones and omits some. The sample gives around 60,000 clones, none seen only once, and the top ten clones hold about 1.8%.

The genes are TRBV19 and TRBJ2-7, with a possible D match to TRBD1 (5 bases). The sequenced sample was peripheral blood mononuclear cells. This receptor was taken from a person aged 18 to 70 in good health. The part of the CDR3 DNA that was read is TGTGCCAGTAGTATAGAAGACAGAGGCTACGAG. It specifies CASSIEDRGYE. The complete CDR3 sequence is CASSIEDRGYEQYF.